This T cell receptor beta chain was profiled in a study of CD8 T cells in ankylosing spondylitis. This clonotype was seen ten or more times. Its antigen remains unknown. In making TCR beta libraries, quantitative 5'-RACE with molecular barcodes was used. TCRdb reprocessed the 5' RACE reads with MiXCR, giving one entry per CDR3 protein. The table includes about 440,000 distinct CDR3 sequences, 15% to 20% detected once. Study conclusions and caveats: Disease-linked clones bore a CD8+ phenotype and were relatively rare in peripheral blood. Clones tied to disease were said to be significantly enriched in matched ankylosing spondylitis synovial fluid. Reactive arthritis synovial fluid and blood previously showed some of these motif variants. Among TCR beta sequences, a motif of under ten highly homologous variants appeared characteristic of ankylosing spondylitis blood.

Sequenced: blood, either unsorted or a sorted T cell fraction (not recorded which). The TCR was taken from a male donor with ankylosing spondylitis.

CDR3 coding DNA: TGTGCCAGCAGTCGGGACAATGGAGAGACCCAGTACTTC. It encodes CASSRDNGETQYF. This rearrangement joins TRBV7-2 to TRBJ2-5; TRBD1 might be the D (6 bases). This CDR3 contains 13 residues. The V end lost 6 bases, the J end lost 4 bases, and 12 bases lay between the germline ends. The V gene's germline CDR1 is SGHTA and CDR2 FQGNSA.